The TCR beta chain under discussion was sequenced for a study of blood T cells in healthy people across ages. Study-wide results and caveats: TCR beta diversity per million T cells fell roughly linearly with age. Diversity of TCR beta correlated strongly with naive T cell percentage.

J gave up 4 bases and V 6 bases, and 6 bases lay outside the gene matches. The length of the CDR3 is 16 residues. This clonotype has ten or more counts. Its target is unknown. With a J-beta primer mix and a sample-barcoded 5' primer, a second PCR ran roughly 6 to 11 cycles. TCRdb analysed the 5' RACE reads with MiXCR anew, one entry per CDR3 protein. The repertoire holds 650,000 to 800,000 distinct CDR3 sequences, more than 45% seen once, with 13% in the top ten. The receptor's source is an elderly woman in good health. The sequenced material came from blood. The rearrangement uses TRBV12-3 or TRBV12-4 and TRBJ2-1, with 13 positions matching TRBD2. The CDR3 nucleotides are TGTGCCAGCAGCACGACTAGCGGGGGGAGGTACAATGAGCAGTTCTTC. Translating gives CASSTTSGGRYNEQFF.